Detailed here is one T cell receptor beta chain. It has no known antigen specificity. No base quality values were provided; no much bigger clone lies one nucleotide off. The donors were roughly 38 Caucasian individuals from Russia, aged roughly 6 to 90 years, who were systemically healthy. Approximately 9 milliliters of peripheral blood were collected from each donor into EDTA-treated Vacutainer tubes. PBMCs were isolated by Ficoll-Paque density-gradient centrifugation, with at least 6 million obtained per sample. Trizol reagent was used to extract total RNA from the PBMCs, yielding at least 5 micrograms per sample. For every donor, flow cytometry on a PBMC aliquot measured the percentage of naive CD45RAhigh/CD27high T cells. Relative to germline, V is 0 bases shorter and J is 5 bases shorter, with 12 bases between their ends. The germline V gene encodes CDR1 SGHDN and CDR2 FVKESK. The CDR3 contains 15 residues, cysteine and phenylalanine counted. Here the CDR3 DNA is all that survives: 45 bases in frame from base 1.

Receptors were amplified or captured by 5' RACE. The instrument was an Illumina HiSeq 2500. A second PCR of roughly 7 to 11 cycles was performed with a sample-barcoded 5' primer and a J-beta primer mix. A template-switch 5' adaptor carrying 12 random nucleotides introduced a unique molecular identifier onto each TCR beta cDNA molecule. Each sample yielded at least 2.5 million CDR3-containing paired-end reads. All of the RNA was converted into first-strand cDNA using the Mint cDNA synthesis kit, with a TRBC-specific oligonucleotide serving as the primer. All cDNA was treated with uracil-DNA glycosylase and then went through a first 18-cycle PCR with the universal primers M1SS and BC2_uni_R. In the paper's pipeline: For normalization, 1 million high-quality reads, each with a distinct molecular identifier, were randomly selected from each sample. Reads with shared molecular identifiers were discarded instead of being binned into consensus sequences. MiTCR, set to a Q25 quality threshold and the strictest error-elimination algorithm, was used for CDR3 identification, clonotype clustering and error correction. A nonparametric unseen species model with Euler transformation was used to estimate a lower bound on total TCR beta diversity. TCRdb reprocessing: public reads trimmed at Q25 with fastp, clones called with MiXCR, in-frame beta chains kept. Every entry covers one CDR3 protein and lists the most common genes and DNA from its rows. TCRdb, not the authors, supplied the V and J calls. A total of 800,000 to 950,000 distinct CDR3 sequences appear in this sample, roughly 34% of them only once. Jointly, the top ten make up 13% of the sample.

The source of the sample is a study of blood T cells in healthy people across ages (dated by TCRdb to the mid-2010s). Study-wide context: In model experiments, template switching captured about one uniquely barcoded TCR beta cDNA molecule for every two T cells. Donors were grouped into four age groups: young (average roughly 17 years), middle-aged (over 35), aged (roughly 67) and long-lived (over 80). The study analyzed two additional independent replicas of 1 million unique cDNA reads from the same blood draw for two donors, one aged 18 to 30 and one aged 80 or older. The study measured age-related changes in TCR beta repertoire diversity using deep sequencing normalized with unique cDNA molecular identifiers. Donors of different ages were randomly distributed across sequencing lanes to avoid experimental bias.

The investigation overall reported the following: Observed TCR beta diversity correlated strongly with the percentage of naive T cells measured by flow cytometry. As age increased, observed TCR beta diversity per million T cells dropped in a roughly linear way, and a significant reduction was already evident by age 40. Compared with the aged group, the long-lived group had more naive CD4+ T cells, fewer expanded clones and increased TCR diversity, suggesting age selection. Estimates of total diversity based on one million sequenced T cells were regarded as lower bounds and as underestimates. Because the CMV infection status of the donors was unknown, age-related changes in expanded clonotypes may potentially have been confounded. Since profiling was done on bulk unsorted PBMCs, naive and antigen-experienced compartments could not be conclusively compared.

The receptor's source is a man between 18 and 29 years old in good health. The sample consisted of blood. The chain uses TRBV14 and TRBJ2-3, with no D gene named confidently. The CDR3 loop reads CASSQEEAMGDTQYF. The sequence in DNA is TGTGCCAGCAGCCAAGAAGAGGCCATGGGAGATACGCAGTATTTT.